The text below deals with one TCR beta chain. Its antigen is currently not known. No per-base quality is available; no much larger clone lies one base away. Libraries were built with RT-PCR. Sequenced using an Illumina HiSeq 2500. The public reads were reprocessed in TCRdb via fastp at Q25 and MiXCR, keeping in-frame beta chains. When rows share a CDR3 protein, they turn into one entry using the most common DNA and genes. This sample is represented by about 520,000 distinct CDR3 sequences; roughly 7.6% of them were singletons. Roughly 13% of the sample is taken by the ten largest. These data come from a study of response to subunit inactivated influenza vaccine (dated by TCRdb to about 2018). Looking at the study overall: To follow how T cells responded to a trivalent subunit inactivated influenza vaccine, the researchers relied on deep quantitative profiling of the T cell receptor repertoire.

Paper-wide results and their limitations: According to the authors, only a limited number of new T cells may be recruited by each seasonal influenza vaccination.

At the junction V is shortened by 0 bases and J by 3 bases, with 13 bases in between. From the cysteine through the phenylalanine, the CDR3 covers 15 amino acids. Of the read, only the CDR3 DNA is kept; its 45 bases are in frame from base 1. From a lookup of the germline V gene (reference sequence), CDR1 and CDR2 are SGHKS and YYEKEE. The TCR sequence derives from a man between 50 and 70 years old who received an inactivated influenza vaccine. Donor details come from another sample of the same person, matched by shared clones. In this chain, TRBV5-5 is recombined with TRBJ2-7; TRBD1 could be the D gene, as 5 bases match. Specimen: PBMCs from blood, collected about 24 months after vaccination. The CDR3 protein is CASSLVAGQIYEQYF. The DNA is as follows: TGTGCCAGCAGCTTGGTAGCAGGGCAAATCTACGAGCAGTACTTC.